The entry below describes one T cell receptor beta chain. Its specificity is not known. In TCRdb, the 5' RACE reads were re-called with MiXCR into one record per CDR3 protein. The table shows hundreds of thousands of distinct CDR3 sequences, with roughly 15% occurring only once. The sample originates from a study of T-cell memory formation after mild COVID-19. Study outcomes and limitations: CD4+ clones that contracted lay mainly in CM and EM; CD8+ ones lay in EMRA.

From germline, CDR1 is SGHNT and CDR2 YYREEE (reference sequence). V shed 3 bases and J shed 2 bases, with 15 bases lying between them. The CDR3 has 16 amino acids. The rearrangement joins TRBV5-4 to TRBJ2-1; perhaps D is TRBD1 or TRBD2 (5 bases each). Sequenced: PBMCs or a T cell subset sorted from them (not recorded which). The sequence was obtained from a man younger than 35 who had mild COVID-19 (a few samples of this study predate the infection). Cell type and time point are not known. The CDR3 spells CASSYGTLGPYNEQFF. The CDR3 nucleotides read TGTGCCAGCAGCTACGGGACCCTCGGCCCCTACAATGAGCAGTTCTTC.